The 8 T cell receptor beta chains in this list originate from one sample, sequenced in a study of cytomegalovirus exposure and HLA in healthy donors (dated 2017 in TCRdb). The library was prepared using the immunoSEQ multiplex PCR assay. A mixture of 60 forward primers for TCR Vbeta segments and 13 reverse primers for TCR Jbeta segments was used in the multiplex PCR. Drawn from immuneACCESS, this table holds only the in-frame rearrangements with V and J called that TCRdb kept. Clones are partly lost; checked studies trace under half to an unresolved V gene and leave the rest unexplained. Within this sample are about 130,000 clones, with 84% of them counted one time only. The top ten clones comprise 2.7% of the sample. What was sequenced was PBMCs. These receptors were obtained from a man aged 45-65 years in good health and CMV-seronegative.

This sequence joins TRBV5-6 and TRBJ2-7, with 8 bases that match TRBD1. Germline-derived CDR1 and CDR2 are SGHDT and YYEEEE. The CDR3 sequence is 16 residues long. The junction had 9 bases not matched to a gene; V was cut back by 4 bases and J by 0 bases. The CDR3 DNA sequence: TGTGCCAGCAGCCCAACAAGGACAGGGAGCTCCTACGAGCAGTACTTC. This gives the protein CASSPTRTGSSYEQYF.

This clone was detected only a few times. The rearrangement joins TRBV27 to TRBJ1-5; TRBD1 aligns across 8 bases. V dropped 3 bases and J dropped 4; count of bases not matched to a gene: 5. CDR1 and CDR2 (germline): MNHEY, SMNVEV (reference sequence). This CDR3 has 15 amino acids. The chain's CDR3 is CASSLAQGANQPQHF. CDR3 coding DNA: TGTGCCAGCAGTTTGGCTCAGGGGGCGAATCAGCCCCAGCATTTT.

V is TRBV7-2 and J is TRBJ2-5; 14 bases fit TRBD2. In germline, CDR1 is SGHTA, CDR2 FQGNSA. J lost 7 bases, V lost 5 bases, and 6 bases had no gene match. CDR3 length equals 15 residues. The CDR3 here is CASSEGLAGAGTQYF. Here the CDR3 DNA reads TGTGCCAGCAGCGAGGGACTAGCGGGGGCGGGGACCCAGTACTTC.

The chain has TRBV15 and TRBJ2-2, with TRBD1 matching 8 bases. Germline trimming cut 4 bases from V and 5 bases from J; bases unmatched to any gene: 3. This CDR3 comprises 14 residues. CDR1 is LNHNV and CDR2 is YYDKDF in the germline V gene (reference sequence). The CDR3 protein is CATSTRTGTGELFF. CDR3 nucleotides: TGTGCCACCAGCACCCGGACAGGGACCGGGGAGCTGTTTTTT. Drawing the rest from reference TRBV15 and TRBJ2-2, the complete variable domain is DAMVIQNPRYQVTQFGKPVTLSCSQTLNHNVMYWYQQKSSQAPKLLFHYYDKDFNNEADTPDNFQSRRPNTSFCFLDIRSPGLGDTAMYLCATSTRTGTGELFFGEGSRLTVL.

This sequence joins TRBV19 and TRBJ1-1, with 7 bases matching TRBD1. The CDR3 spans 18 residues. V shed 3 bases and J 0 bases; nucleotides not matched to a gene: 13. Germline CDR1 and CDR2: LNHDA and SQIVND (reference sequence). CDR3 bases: TGTGCCAGTAGTATTCCCCCCCGTATGCAGGGGGTGAACACTGAAGCTTTCTTT. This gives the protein CASSIPPRMQGVNTEAFF.

CDR3 region: CASSQTTGYEYNSPLHF. The CDR3 nucleotides read TGCGCCAGCAGCCAAACCACAGGTTACGAATATAATTCACCCCTCCACTTT. V and J are TRBV4-1 and TRBJ1-6; weak D call: TRBD1 (5 bases). CDR1 is MGHRA, CDR2 YSYEKL, per germline. V lost 2 bases and J lost 4, with 15 bases in between. The CDR3 loop spans 17 amino acids.

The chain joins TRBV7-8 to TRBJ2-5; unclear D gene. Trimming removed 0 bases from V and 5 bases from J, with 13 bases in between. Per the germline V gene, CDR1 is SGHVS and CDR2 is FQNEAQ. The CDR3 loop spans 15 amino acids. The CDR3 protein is CASSLAHSPRETQYF. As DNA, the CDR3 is TGTGCCAGCAGCTTAGCGCACAGCCCCCGGGAGACCCAGTACTTC. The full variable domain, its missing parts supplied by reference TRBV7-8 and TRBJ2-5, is GAGVSQSPRYKVAKRGQDVALRCDPISGHVSLFWYQQALGQGPEFLTYFQNEAQLDKSGLPSDRFFAERPEGSVSTLKIQRTQQEDSAVYLCASSLAHSPRETQYFGPGTRLLVL.

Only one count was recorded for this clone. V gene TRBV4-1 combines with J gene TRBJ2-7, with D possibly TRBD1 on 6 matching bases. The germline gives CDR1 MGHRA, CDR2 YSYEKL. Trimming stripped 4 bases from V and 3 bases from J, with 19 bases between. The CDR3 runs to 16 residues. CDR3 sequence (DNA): TGCGCCAGCAGCCCTGGGATCAGGGGAAACTTCTACGAGCAGTACTTC. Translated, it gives CASSPGIRGNFYEQYF.